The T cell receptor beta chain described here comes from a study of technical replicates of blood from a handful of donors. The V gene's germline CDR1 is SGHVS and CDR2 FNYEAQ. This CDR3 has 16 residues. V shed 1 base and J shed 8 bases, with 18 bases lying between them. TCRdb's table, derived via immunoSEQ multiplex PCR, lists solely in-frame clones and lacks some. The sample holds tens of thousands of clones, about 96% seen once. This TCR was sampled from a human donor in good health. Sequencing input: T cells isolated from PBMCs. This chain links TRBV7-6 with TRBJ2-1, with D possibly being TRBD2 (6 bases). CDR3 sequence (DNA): TGTGCCAGCAGCTTAGTTTGGGGCGGAGGGGTGGATGAGCAGTTCTTC. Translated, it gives CASSLVWGGGVDEQFF. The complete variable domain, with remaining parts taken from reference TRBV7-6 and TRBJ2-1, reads GAGVSQSPRYKVTKRGQDVALRCDPISGHVSLYWYRQALGQGPEFLTYFNYEAQQDKSGLPNDRFSAERPEGSISTLTIQRTEQRDSAMYRCASSLVWGGGVDEQFFGPGTRLTVL.